The clone carrying this TCR beta chain has just a few counts. Its antigen is unknown. The record originates from a study of T cell responses to AZD1222 COVID-19 vaccine. Study-level points and caveats: Per reports, nearly half of all spike-specific TCRs target regions that are unmutated in variants.

Trimming shortened V by 5 bases and J by 6 bases, and 11 bases separated the two germline ends. The CDR3 is made up of 12 amino acids. Germline V gives CDR1 SNHLY, CDR2 FYNNEI. Assay: immunoSEQ multiplex PCR; the TCRdb copy retains only in-frame clones and omits some. Among 130,000 to 150,000 clones listed, 88% were seen once. This rearrangement joins TRBV2 to TRBJ2-7, with D perhaps being TRBD1 or TRBD2 (6 bases each). The clonotype was recovered from an adult who received the MenACWY meningococcal vaccine as a control. The specimen comprised peripheral blood, sampled 28 days after the second dose of the MenACWY control vaccine. This CDR3 reads CASSLQGGEQYF. As DNA, the CDR3 is TGTGCCAGCAGTTTACAGGGAGGCGAGCAGTACTTC.